These 28 T cell receptor beta chains came from one sample sequenced in a study of T-cell reconstitution after alpha-beta-depleted transplantation in children. It was with unique molecular identifiers that the TCRbeta library was prepared. One entry per CDR3 protein, called by TCRdb with MiXCR from the PCR reads. The table includes around 410,000 distinct CDR3 sequences, approximately 10% detected once. The input for sequencing was PBMCs from the stem cell graft donor, taken from the stem cell graft. Source of these receptors: a human donor who donated a stem cell graft to a child with acute myeloid leukemia.

This clonotype showed up just a few times. The CDR3 reads CASSLGRGQYGYTF. The CDR3 DNA is TGTGCCAGCAGCTTAGGCAGGGGACAGTATGGCTACACCTTC. The genes are TRBV11-2 and TRBJ1-2; 7 nucleotides line up with TRBD1. CDR1 and CDR2 from the germline V gene are SGHAT and FQNNGV. The trim removed 1 base at V and 5 bases at J, leaving 4 bases unmatched. The CDR3 consists of 14 residues.

As concerns this clonotype: Compared with germline, one end of the junction differs, possibly owing to a read error. The rearrangement joins TRBV5-1 to TRBJ1-2; D gene uncertain. CDR3 length: 13 residues. Germline V gene lookup returns CDR1 SGHRS and CDR2 YFSETQ. The CDR3, as DNA: TGCGCCATCAGCCTCGGTATGGACTATGGCTACACCTTC. Residues: CAISLGMDYGYTF.

This clonotype was seen a few times. The V and J genes are TRBV7-6 and TRBJ2-2; 10 bases are a match to TRBD1. The CDR3 is made up of 15 amino acids. Germline CDR1 reads SGHVS; CDR2 reads FNYEAQ. Trimming cost V 5 bases and J 4 bases; bases outside gene matches: 4. CDR3 DNA: TGTGCCAGCAGCCCCTGGACAGGGGGCACCGGGGAGCTGTTTTTT. Its protein product is CASSPWTGGTGELFF. The full variable domain, its missing parts supplied by reference TRBV7-6 and TRBJ2-2, is GAGVSQSPRYKVTKRGQDVALRCDPISGHVSLYWYRQALGQGPEFLTYFNYEAQQDKSGLPNDRFSAERPEGSISTLTIQRTEQRDSAMYRCASSPWTGGTGELFFGEGSRLTVL.

To note about this clonotype: A single base separates this from a much larger clone, so it may be a read error. The CDR3 bases are TGCAGTGCTAATTCCGTGGTTAGCACTGAAGCTTTCTTT. It encodes CSANSVVSTEAFF. The rearrangement uses TRBV20-1 and TRBJ1-1; D gene uncertain. In germline, CDR1 is DFQATT, CDR2 SNEGSKA (reference sequence). Trimming stripped 4 bases from V and 4 bases from J, with 13 bases between. CDR3 length equals 13 residues.

In its sample, this clonotype was seen a few times. This chain joins TRBV5-1 and TRBJ1-1; D is unclear. The V and J ends lost 2 bases and 5 bases respectively, with 13 bases between them. CDR1 SGHRS and CDR2 YFSETQ come from the germline V gene. CDR3 length: 14 amino acids. The CDR3 DNA follows: TGCGCCAGCAGCTTATACCGGGCCCGGACTGAAGCTTTCTTT. Its protein is CASSLYRARTEAFF.

V usage is TRBV12-3 or TRBV12-4 and J usage is TRBJ2-7; D not certain. Trimming took 5 bases from V and 2 from J, leaving 13 bases between them. This CDR3 region has 14 residues. The CDR3 sequence is CASSQVAGPYEQYF. CDR3 in DNA: TGTGCCAGCAGTCAAGTCGCCGGACCCTACGAGCAGTACTTC.

The chain carries TRBV9 and TRBJ1-5; D may be TRBD1 (6 bases). Between the trimmed V and J ends, which lost 0 bases and 1 base, there was a span of 8 bases. CDR1 is SGDLS and CDR2 is YYNGEE in the germline V gene. This CDR3 is built from 15 residues. This CDR3 reads CASSVAGGSNQPQHF. CDR3 nucleotides: TGTGCCAGCAGCGTAGCCGGGGGCAGCAATCAGCCCCAGCATTTT.

This clonotype was observed a handful of times. V gene TRBV20-1 combines with J gene TRBJ2-3, with a weak D call TRBD2 (5 bases). V lost 3 bases, J lost 4 bases, and 14 bases lay in between. CDR3 length equals 14 residues. The V gene's germline CDR1 is DFQATT and CDR2 SNEGSKA (reference sequence). CDR3 loop: CSASGEFNADTQYF. Here the CDR3 DNA reads TGCAGTGCTAGCGGGGAGTTCAATGCAGATACGCAGTATTTT.

This clonotype has only a few counts. The CDR3 DNA follows: TGTGCCACCAGCTCCGATGGCCGCGAGCAGTACGTC. It specifies CATSSDGREQYV. The chain couples TRBV15 to TRBJ2-7; D uncertain. Trimming removed 5 bases from V and 6 bases from J, with 11 bases in between. The CDR3 runs to 12 residues. CDR1 is LNHNV, CDR2 YYDKDF, per germline (reference sequence).

In its sample, this clonotype was seen a few times. The rearrangement joins TRBV20-1 to TRBJ1-2, with D perhaps matching TRBD1 (6 bases). V was pared by 0 bases and J by 13 bases, with 15 bases between. This CDR3 has 12 residues. From germline, CDR1 is DFQATT and CDR2 SNEGSKA (reference sequence). The DNA of the CDR3 is TGCAGTGCTAGAGAATTACAGGGACCCCTCACCTTC. Its protein is CSARELQGPLTF.

Of note for this clonotype: A much larger clone differs by one base, so this may be a read error. The chain links TRBV10-3 to TRBJ1-1; the D is unclear. The germline gives CDR1 ENHRY, CDR2 SYGVKD. CDR3 length: 14 amino acids. The CDR3 loop reads CAISELGMNSEAFF. In DNA form, the CDR3 reads TGTGCCATCAGTGAGCTGGGTATGAACAGTGAAGCTTTCTTT.

This clonotype was detected many times. CDR3 DNA sequence: TGTGCCAGCAGCGTAATCCCCTCTGGGGTAGATGAGCAGTTCTTC. Protein product: CASSVIPSGVDEQFF. The V gene is TRBV9, the J gene TRBJ2-1, with D uncertain. Deletions cut 1 base from V and 8 bases from J, with 16 bases between. The CDR3 totals 15 residues. Germline V lookup: CDR1 SGDLS, CDR2 YYNGEE. The variable domain in full, completed from reference TRBV9 and TRBJ2-1, reads DSGVTQTPKHLITATGQRVTLRCSPRSGDLSVYWYQQSLDQGLQFLIQYYNGEERAKGNILERFSAQQFPDLHSELNLSSLELGDSALYFCASSVIPSGVDEQFFGPGTRLTVL.

This clonotype was counted at least ten times. V and J are TRBV20-1 and TRBJ2-1, with TRBD2 identical over 7 bases. Germline loops: CDR1 DFQATT, CDR2 SNEGSKA (reference sequence). The V segment lost 6 bases and the J segment 7 bases; nucleotides outside the gene matches: 9. The CDR3 is 13 amino acids. The CDR3 region is CSAREAFGNEQFF. CDR3 DNA: TGCAGTGCCCGGGAGGCGTTTGGGAATGAGCAGTTCTTC.

This clonotype was detected ten times or more. The chain employs TRBV29-1 and TRBJ2-1, with a possible D match to TRBD1 (6 bases). Germline CDR1 and CDR2: SQVTM and ANQGSEA. V lost 7 bases to trimming and J lost 0 bases, with 13 bases between them. The CDR3 extends over 14 amino acids. DNA for the CDR3: TGCAGCGCTGTGGGGGCTAGCTCCTACAATGAGCAGTTCTTC. This sequence encodes CSAVGASSYNEQFF.

The chain recombines TRBV27 with TRBJ2-5, with TRBD2 matching over 10 bases. The trim removed 5 bases at V and 7 bases at J, leaving 7 bases unmatched. The CDR3 totals 14 residues. Germline V gene sequence: CDR1 MNHEY, CDR2 SMNVEV (reference sequence). The CDR3 DNA is TGTGCCAGCAGTCCCGGACTAGCGGCTAGGACCCAGTACTTC. Its translation is CASSPGLAARTQYF.

This clonotype was seen repeatedly, ten times or more. The genes are TRBV5-5 and TRBJ1-4; D is unclear. CDR3 length: 15 amino acids. V was pared by 3 bases and J by 0 bases, with 9 bases between. CDR1 is SGHKS, CDR2 YYEKEE, per germline (reference sequence). The CDR3 sequence: CASSSTISTNEKLFF. The CDR3 region has the DNA TGTGCCAGCAGCTCCACAATCTCAACTAATGAAAAACTGTTTTTT.

This clonotype was observed a few times. The CDR3 coding sequence is TGCAGTGCTGACGGAACTAGCGGGGGGCCCACAGATACGCAGTATTTT. Protein: CSADGTSGGPTDTQYF. This chain links TRBV20-1 with TRBJ2-3, with 12 bases identical to TRBD2. Germline CDR1 reads DFQATT; CDR2 reads SNEGSKA (reference sequence). The CDR3 consists of 16 residues. Trimming cost V 5 bases and J 2 bases; bases outside gene matches: 8.

V usage is TRBV5-1 and J usage is TRBJ1-1, with D perhaps TRBD1 (5 bases). The V end lost 1 base, the J end lost 7 bases, and 17 bases lay between the germline ends. Germline V gene data show CDR1 as SGHRS and CDR2 as YFSETQ. This CDR3 is 15 amino acids long. The CDR3 nucleotides are TGCGCCAGCAGCTTGTCGGGGGTTGGTAGGTATGAAGCTTTCTTT. This gives the protein CASSLSGVGRYEAFF.

This clonotype was observed a handful of times. The V and J genes are TRBV29-1 and TRBJ2-2; TRBD1 agrees at 8 bases. From germline, CDR1 is SQVTM and CDR2 ANQGSEA. V lost 5 bases and J lost 4; bases outside the gene matches: 3. CDR3 size: 13 residues. The chain's CDR3 is CSVRQGSTGELFF. The CDR3 bases are TGCAGCGTTCGACAGGGGAGCACCGGGGAGCTGTTTTTT.

The chain combines TRBV7-9 with TRBJ2-5; D perhaps matches TRBD1 (5 bases). The germline CDR1 and CDR2 sequences are SEHNR and FQNEAQ (reference sequence). This CDR3 is 15 amino acids long. Deletions cut 3 bases from V and 7 bases from J, with 18 bases between. CDR3 DNA: TGTGCCAGCAGCTTCAGGGATCCAAGAGTCGGGACCCAGTACTTC. Amino acids: CASSFRDPRVGTQYF.

The DNA for the CDR3 is TGTGCCAGCAAAGGACATTTGAACACTGAAGCTTTCTTT. This translates into CASKGHLNTEAFF. This chain connects TRBV6-1 to TRBJ1-1, with a tentative D call TRBD1 (5 bases). The ends were cut back, 7 bases at V and 0 bases at J, with 9 bases in the middle. The CDR3 is 13 residues long. Germline V gene sequence: CDR1 MNHNS, CDR2 SASEGT.

This chain connects TRBV4-2 to TRBJ1-2; D not resolved. V lost 0 bases and J lost 2, with 10 bases in between. Per the germline V gene, CDR1 is LGHNA and CDR2 is YNFKEQ. CDR3 length: 15 residues. The CDR3 region has the DNA TGTGCCAGCAGCCAAGATCAAAGTTCCAACTATGGCTACACCTTC. Translation: CASSQDQSSNYGYTF.

This clonotype was found many times. V usage is TRBV7-6 and J usage is TRBJ2-2, with 7 bases aligning to TRBD2. Per germline, CDR1 SGHVS and CDR2 FNYEAQ. J lost 2 bases, V lost 6 bases, and 3 bases had no gene match. The length of the CDR3 is 14 residues. CDR3 coding DNA: TGTGCCAGCAGTCTAGCGGTTAACACCGGGGAGCTGTTTTTT. This codes for CASSLAVNTGELFF. The full variable domain, in which reference TRBV7-6 and TRBJ2-2 provide the parts outside the CDR3, is GAGVSQSPRYKVTKRGQDVALRCDPISGHVSLYWYRQALGQGPEFLTYFNYEAQQDKSGLPNDRFSAERPEGSISTLTIQRTEQRDSAMYRCASSLAVNTGELFFGEGSRLTVL.

This clonotype has ten or more counts. The CDR3 bases are TGCGCCAGCAGCCAAACCGGGACAGGGCTTTACGAGCAGTACGTC. Translated, it gives CASSQTGTGLYEQYV. The chain uses TRBV4-1 and TRBJ2-7, with 9 nucleotides matching TRBD1. The V gene end was trimmed by 2 bases and the J gene end by 4 bases; junction bases not matched to a gene: 6. This CDR3 region has 15 residues. The V gene's germline CDR1 is MGHRA and CDR2 YSYEKL.

This clonotype was seen only a few times. The gene calls are TRBV7-9 and TRBJ2-1; TRBD2 matches 9 bases. Germline CDR1 reads SEHNR; CDR2 reads FQNEAQ (reference sequence). The CDR3 totals 15 residues. Trimming removed 3 bases from V and 7 bases from J; junction bases left unmatched: 7. The CDR3 loop reads CASSLVAGVSNEQFF. Here the CDR3 DNA reads TGTGCCAGCAGCTTGGTAGCGGGAGTAAGTAATGAGCAGTTCTTC.

The table lists this clonotype with a few counts. The V call is TRBV19, the J call TRBJ2-3, with 7 bases lining up with TRBD2. Unmatched junction bases numbered 9, after V lost 3 bases and J lost 0 bases. Germline CDR1 LNHDA, CDR2 SQIVND (reference sequence). This CDR3 is 17 amino acids long. The CDR3, as DNA: TGTGCCAGTAGTATCCTGAGGGCTAGCGGTAGCACAGATACGCAGTATTTT. This codes for CASSILRASGSTDTQYF.

This sequence joins TRBV18 and TRBJ2-7, with D hard to call. Germline V gene sequence: CDR1 KGHSH, CDR2 LQKENI. V was shortened by 3 bases and J by 3 bases, with 9 bases between the two germline ends. This CDR3 region has 13 residues. This chain's CDR3 is CASSPQEHYEQYV. CDR3 nucleotide sequence: TGTGCCAGCTCACCTCAGGAGCACTACGAGCAGTACGTC.

Ten or more counts support this clonotype. This sequence joins TRBV29-1 and TRBJ2-1; 7 bases match TRBD2. J gave up 4 bases and V 6 bases, and 15 bases lay outside the gene matches. This CDR3 is built from 16 residues. CDR1 is SQVTM, CDR2 ANQGSEA, per germline. Here the CDR3 reads CSVVALWAGDYNEQFF. The CDR3 DNA reads TGCAGCGTCGTGGCTTTATGGGCGGGGGATTACAATGAGCAGTTCTTC.